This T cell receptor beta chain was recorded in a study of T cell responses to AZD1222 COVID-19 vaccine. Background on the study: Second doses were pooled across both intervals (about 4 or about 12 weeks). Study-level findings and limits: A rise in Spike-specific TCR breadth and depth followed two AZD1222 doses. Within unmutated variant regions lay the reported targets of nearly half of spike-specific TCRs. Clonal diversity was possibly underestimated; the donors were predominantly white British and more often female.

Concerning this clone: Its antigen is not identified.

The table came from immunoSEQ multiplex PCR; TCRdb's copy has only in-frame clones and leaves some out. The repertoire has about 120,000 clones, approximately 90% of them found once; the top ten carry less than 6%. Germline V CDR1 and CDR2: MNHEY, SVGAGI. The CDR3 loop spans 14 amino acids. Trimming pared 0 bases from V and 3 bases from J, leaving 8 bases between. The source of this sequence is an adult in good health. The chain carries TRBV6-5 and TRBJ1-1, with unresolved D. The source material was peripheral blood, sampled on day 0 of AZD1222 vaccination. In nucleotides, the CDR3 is TGTGCCAGCAGTTACTCAAGGGCCGACACTGAAGCTTTCTTT. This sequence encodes CASSYSRADTEAFF.